The 10 T cell receptor beta chains in this list originate from one sample, sequenced in a study of cytomegalovirus exposure and HLA in healthy donors. The primer mix had 60 Vbeta and 13 Jbeta primers. Sequencing used immunoSEQ multiplex PCR; TCRdb keeps in-frame clones, though not all of them. This sample has approximately 190,000 clones, with 87% found just once. Sample: PBMCs. Receptors originate from a boy aged 2-15 years in good health and CMV-seronegative.

CDR3 coding DNA: TGTGCCACCCTATTTCGGCAGGGGGACCACCTATATAGCAATCAGCCCCAGCATTTT. Translating gives CATLFRQGDHLYSNQPQHF. The chain carries TRBV9 and TRBJ1-5; the match to TRBD1 covers 7 bases. Germline V gene lookup returns CDR1 SGDLS and CDR2 YYNGEE. The V gene end was trimmed by 9 bases and the J gene end by 0 bases; junction bases not matched to a gene: 21. The CDR3 has 19 amino acids. Based on the CDR3 plus reference TRBV9 and TRBJ1-5, the full variable domain is DSGVTQTPKHLITATGQRVTLRCSPRSGDLSVYWYQQSLDQGLQFLIQYYNGEERAKGNILERFSAQQFPDLHSELNLSSLELGDSALYFCATLFRQGDHLYSNQPQHFGDGTRLSIL.

This clone was observed once. This sample also contains other DNA sequences that code for the same CDR3. V gene TRBV18 combines with J gene TRBJ2-7; TRBD1 might be the D (6 bases). This CDR3 is built from 14 residues. V was trimmed by 3 bases and J by 4 bases, leaving 13 bases between them. Germline V gene data show CDR1 as KGHSH and CDR2 as LQKENI. The CDR3 DNA follows: TGTGCCAGCTCACCGGGGCAGGGGACATACGAGCAGTACTTC. Amino acid sequence: CASSPGQGTYEQYF.

V and J are TRBV28 and TRBJ1-1; 8 bases agree with TRBD1. Trimming removed 4 bases from V and 3 bases from J; junction bases left unmatched: 10. This CDR3 has 16 residues. Germline CDR1 MDHEN, CDR2 SYDVKM. CDR3 protein: CASSYSYGTGYTEAFF. Here the CDR3 DNA reads TGTGCCAGCAGTTATTCGTACGGGACAGGTTACACTGAAGCTTTCTTT.

This chain connects TRBV5-1 to TRBJ1-1; tentative D call: TRBD1 (6 bases). CDR1 is SGHRS and CDR2 is YFSETQ in the germline V gene. The CDR3 has 16 residues. V was trimmed by 4 bases and J by 2 bases, leaving 18 bases between them. CDR3 sequence (DNA): TGCGCCAGCAGCGCGAAGGTTACAGGGATCAACACTGAAGCTTTCTTT. This codes for CASSAKVTGINTEAFF.

This clone was detected only once. One junction end disagrees with the germline gene, perhaps due to a read error. The same CDR3 also results from other DNA sequences found in this sample. This sequence joins TRBV10-3 and TRBJ1-1; D gene unclear. The germline V gene encodes CDR1 ENHRY and CDR2 SYGVKD. The CDR3 is 15 residues long. The CDR3 spells CAISALGGMNTEAFF. The DNA for the CDR3 is TGTGCCATCAGCGCATTGGGAGGGATGAACACTGAAGCCTTCTTT.

This chain connects TRBV28 to TRBJ2-2; tentative D call: TRBD1 (6 bases). V was trimmed by 3 bases and J by 2 bases, leaving 13 bases between them. The CDR3 contains 16 residues. CDR1 is MDHEN and CDR2 is SYDVKM in the germline V gene. In DNA, the CDR3 is TGTGCCAGCAGTTTCTCCTCGGGACACAACACCGGGGAGCTGTTTTTT. Amino acid sequence: CASSFSSGHNTGELFF. The complete variable domain, with remaining parts taken from reference TRBV28 and TRBJ2-2, reads DVKVTQSSRYLVKRTGEKVFLECVQDMDHENMFWYRQDPGLGLRLIYFSYDVKMKEKGDIPEGYSVSREKKERFSLILESASTNQTSMYLCASSFSSGHNTGELFFGEGSRLTVL.

In its sample, this clone was seen a few times. V usage is TRBV5-1 and J usage is TRBJ2-7; D is ambiguous. This CDR3 comprises 15 residues. The germline gives CDR1 SGHRS, CDR2 YFSETQ. V lost 0 bases, J lost 0 bases, and 10 bases lay in between. The CDR3 DNA reads TGCGCCAGCAGCTTGGAGCCTTCTATCTCCTACGAGCAGTACTTC. Its translation is CASSLEPSISYEQYF.

The chain joins TRBV15 to TRBJ2-3; 9 positions agree with TRBD2. Germline CDR1 is LNHNV and CDR2 is YYDKDF (reference sequence). CDR3 length: 13 residues. J lost 4 bases, V lost 6 bases, and 2 bases had no gene match. The CDR3 DNA sequence: TGTGCCACCAGTCCTAGCGGGGCAGATACGCAGTATTTT. The encoded protein is CATSPSGADTQYF.

The chain carries TRBV6-1 and TRBJ2-5, with 7 bases that match TRBD2. The CDR3 is made up of 14 amino acids. Germline V gene lookup returns CDR1 MNHNS and CDR2 SASEGT. V dropped 8 bases and J dropped 2; count of bases not matched to a gene: 8. The CDR3 protein is CASVVPGGQETQYF. The CDR3 DNA is TGTGCCAGCGTTGTTCCGGGGGGTCAAGAGACCCAGTACTTC.

This chain uses TRBV19 with TRBJ1-5, with 10 positions matching TRBD1. Germline values: CDR1 LNHDA, CDR2 SQIVND (reference sequence). With 5 bases clipped from V and 5 bases from J, the junction kept 6 bases outside the gene matches. This CDR3 has 15 amino acids. The CDR3 sequence: CASSATGGAYQPQHF. In nucleotides, the CDR3 is TGTGCCAGTAGTGCGACAGGGGGCGCATATCAGCCCCAGCATTTT.